This paragraph reports one T cell receptor (beta chain). Its cognate antigen is unknown. Researchers ran the PCR with 60 Vbeta and 13 Jbeta primers. Profiling relied on immunoSEQ multiplex PCR, and the TCRdb table lists in-frame clones only, not all of them. The table has 150,000 to 200,000 clones, roughly three quarters seen once. This specimen belongs to a study of cytomegalovirus exposure and HLA in healthy donors. In germline, CDR1 is SEHNR, CDR2 FQNEAQ (reference sequence). The V segment lost 5 bases and the J segment 5 bases; nucleotides outside the gene matches: 5. The CDR3 contains 14 residues. General study results and limits: There were several of the most significant clusters that appeared linked to common viral pathogens in a later analysis. V- and J-gene trimming of TCR beta was linked (in a later analysis) to a missense DCLRE1C variant.

The clonotype comes from a woman aged 50 to 65 in good health and CMV-seropositive. The chain has TRBV7-9 and TRBJ2-2; 7 bases agree with TRBD1. Specimen: PBMCs. The CDR3 region is CASSRIQGTGELFF. The DNA of the CDR3 is TGTGCCAGCAGCAGAATACAGGGGACCGGGGAGCTGTTTTTT.